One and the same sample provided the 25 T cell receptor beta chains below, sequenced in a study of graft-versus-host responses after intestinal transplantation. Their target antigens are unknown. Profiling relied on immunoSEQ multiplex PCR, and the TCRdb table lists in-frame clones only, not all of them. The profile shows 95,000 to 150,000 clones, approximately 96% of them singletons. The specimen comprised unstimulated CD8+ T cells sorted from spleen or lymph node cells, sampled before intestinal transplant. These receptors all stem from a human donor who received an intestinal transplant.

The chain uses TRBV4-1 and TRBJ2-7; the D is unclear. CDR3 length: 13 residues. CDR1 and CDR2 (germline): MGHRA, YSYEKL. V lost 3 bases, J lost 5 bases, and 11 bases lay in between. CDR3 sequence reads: CASSQAPLDEQYF. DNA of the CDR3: TGCGCCAGCAGCCAGGCCCCGTTGGACGAGCAGTACTTC.

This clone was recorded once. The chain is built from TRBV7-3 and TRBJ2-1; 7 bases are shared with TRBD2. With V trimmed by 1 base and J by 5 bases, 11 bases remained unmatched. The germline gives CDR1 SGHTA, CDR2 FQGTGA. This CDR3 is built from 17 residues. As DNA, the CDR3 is TGTGCCAGCAGCTTAATCTCCCTAGCGGTAAATAACAATGAGCAGTTCTTC. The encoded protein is CASSLISLAVNNNEQFF.

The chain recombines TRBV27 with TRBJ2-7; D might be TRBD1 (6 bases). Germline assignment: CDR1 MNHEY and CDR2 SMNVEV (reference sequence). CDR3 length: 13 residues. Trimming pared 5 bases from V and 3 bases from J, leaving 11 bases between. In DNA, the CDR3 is TGTGCCAGCAGTCTCCACAGGGACTACGAGCAGTACTTC. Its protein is CASSLHRDYEQYF.

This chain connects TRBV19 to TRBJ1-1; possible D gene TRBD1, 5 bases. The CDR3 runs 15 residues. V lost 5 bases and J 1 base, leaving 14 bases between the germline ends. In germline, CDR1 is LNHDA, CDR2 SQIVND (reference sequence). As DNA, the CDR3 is TGTGCCAGTAGTCTTAAGACGGGGGGGAACACTGAAGCTTTCTTT. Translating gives CASSLKTGGNTEAFF.

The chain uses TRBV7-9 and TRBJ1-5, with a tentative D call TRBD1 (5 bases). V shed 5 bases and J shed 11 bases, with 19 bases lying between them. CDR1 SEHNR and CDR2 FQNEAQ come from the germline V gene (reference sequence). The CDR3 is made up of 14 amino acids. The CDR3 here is CASSRGAGRGTQHF. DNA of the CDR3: TGTGCCAGCAGCCGAGGGGCAGGGCGAGGGACCCAGCATTTT.

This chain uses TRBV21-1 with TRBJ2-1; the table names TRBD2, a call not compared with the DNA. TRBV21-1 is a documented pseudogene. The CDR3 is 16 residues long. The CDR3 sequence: CASSKRGTSGGALEFF. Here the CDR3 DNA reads TGTGCCAGCAGCAAAAGGGGGACTAGCGGCGGAGCCCTGGAGTTCTTC.

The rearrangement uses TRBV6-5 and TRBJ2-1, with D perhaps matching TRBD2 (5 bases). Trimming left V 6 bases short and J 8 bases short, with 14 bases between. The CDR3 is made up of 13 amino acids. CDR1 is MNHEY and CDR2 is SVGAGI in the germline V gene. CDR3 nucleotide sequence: TGTGCCAGCAGAAAACTAGACGGCCATGAGCAGTTCTTC. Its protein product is CASRKLDGHEQFF.

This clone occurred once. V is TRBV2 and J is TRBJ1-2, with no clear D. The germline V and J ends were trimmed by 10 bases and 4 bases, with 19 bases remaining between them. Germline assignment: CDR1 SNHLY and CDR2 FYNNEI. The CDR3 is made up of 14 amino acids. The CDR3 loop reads CATPGKTAAYGYTF. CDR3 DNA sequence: TGTGCCACTCCAGGTAAAACGGCGGCCTATGGCTACACCTTC.

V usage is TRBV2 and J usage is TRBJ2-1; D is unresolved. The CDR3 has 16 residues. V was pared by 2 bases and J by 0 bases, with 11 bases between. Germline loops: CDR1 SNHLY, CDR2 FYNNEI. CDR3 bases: TGTGCCAGCAGTGAACCCGGGCTGAGCTCCTACAATGAGCAGTTCTTC. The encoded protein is CASSEPGLSSYNEQFF.

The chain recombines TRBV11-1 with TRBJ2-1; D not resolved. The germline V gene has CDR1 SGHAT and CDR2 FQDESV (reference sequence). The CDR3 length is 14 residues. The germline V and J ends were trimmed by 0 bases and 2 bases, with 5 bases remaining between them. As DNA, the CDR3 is TGTGCCAGCAGCTTAGCTAGCCCCTACAATGAGCAGTTCTTC. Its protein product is CASSLASPYNEQFF.

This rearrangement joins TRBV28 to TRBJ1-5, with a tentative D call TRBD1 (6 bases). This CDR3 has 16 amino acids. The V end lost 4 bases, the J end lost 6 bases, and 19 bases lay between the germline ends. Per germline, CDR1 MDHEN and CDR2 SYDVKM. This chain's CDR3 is CASSSGCTGSGQPQHF. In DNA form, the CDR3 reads TGTGCCAGCAGTTCGGGCTGCACAGGGTCCGGTCAGCCCCAGCATTTT.

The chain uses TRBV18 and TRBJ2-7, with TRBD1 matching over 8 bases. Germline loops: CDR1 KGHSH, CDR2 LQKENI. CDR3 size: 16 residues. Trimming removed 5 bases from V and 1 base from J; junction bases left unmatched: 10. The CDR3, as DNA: TGTGCCAGCTCAGCTGACGGGACAGGCCATTCCTACGAGCAGTACTTC. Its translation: CASSADGTGHSYEQYF.

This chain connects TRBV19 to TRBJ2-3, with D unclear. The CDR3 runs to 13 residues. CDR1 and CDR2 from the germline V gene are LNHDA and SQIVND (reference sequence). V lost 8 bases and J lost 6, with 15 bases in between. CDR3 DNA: TGTGCCAGTGGTGATCGTACCTCGGATACGCAGTATTTT. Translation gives CASGDRTSDTQYF.

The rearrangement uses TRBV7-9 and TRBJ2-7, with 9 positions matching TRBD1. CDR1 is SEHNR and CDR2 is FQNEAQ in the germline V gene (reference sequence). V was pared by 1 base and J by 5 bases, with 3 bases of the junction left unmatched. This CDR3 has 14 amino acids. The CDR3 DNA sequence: TGTGCCAGCAGCTTAGTACAGGGGGCGGACGAGCAGTACTTC. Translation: CASSLVQGADEQYF.

CDR3 nucleotide sequence: TGTGCCAGCAGCTTAGAGGGGGGAGTAGACTACGAGCAGTACTTC. It encodes CASSLEGGVDYEQYF. This sequence joins TRBV7-6 and TRBJ2-7, with D perhaps matching TRBD1 or TRBD2 (6 bases each). Germline CDR1 reads SGHVS; CDR2 reads FNYEAQ. V lost 1 base and J lost 3, with 13 bases in between. CDR3 length: 15 amino acids.

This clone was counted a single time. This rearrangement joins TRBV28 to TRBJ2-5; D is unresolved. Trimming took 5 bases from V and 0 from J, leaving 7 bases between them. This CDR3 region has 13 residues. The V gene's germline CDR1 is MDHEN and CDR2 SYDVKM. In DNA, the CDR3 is TGTGCCAGCAGTATACCCAACCAAGAGACCCAGTACTTC. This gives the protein CASSIPNQETQYF.

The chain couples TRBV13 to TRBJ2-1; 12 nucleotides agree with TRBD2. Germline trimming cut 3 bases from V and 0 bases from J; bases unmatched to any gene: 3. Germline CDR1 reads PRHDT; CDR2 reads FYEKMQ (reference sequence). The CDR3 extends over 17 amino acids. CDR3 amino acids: CASSFPSGRDSYNEQFF. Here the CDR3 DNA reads TGTGCCAGCAGCTTCCCTAGCGGGAGGGACTCCTACAATGAGCAGTTCTTC.

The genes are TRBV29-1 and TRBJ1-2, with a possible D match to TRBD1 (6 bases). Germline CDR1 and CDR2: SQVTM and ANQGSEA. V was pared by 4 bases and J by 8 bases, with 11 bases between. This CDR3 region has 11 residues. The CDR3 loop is CSVVGQYGYTF. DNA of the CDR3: TGCAGCGTTGTTGGACAGTACGGCTACACCTTC.

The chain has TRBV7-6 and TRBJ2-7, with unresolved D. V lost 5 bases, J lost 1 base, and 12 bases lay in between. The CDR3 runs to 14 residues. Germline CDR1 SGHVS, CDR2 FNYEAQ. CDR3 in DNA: TGTGCCAGCAGCCCCGTGGACGGATCCTACGAGCAGTACTTC. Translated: CASSPVDGSYEQYF.

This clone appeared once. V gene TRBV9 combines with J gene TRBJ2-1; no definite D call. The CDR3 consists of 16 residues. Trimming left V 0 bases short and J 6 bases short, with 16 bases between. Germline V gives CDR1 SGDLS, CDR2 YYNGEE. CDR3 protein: CASSVEGSTAPNEQFF. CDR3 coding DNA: TGTGCCAGCAGCGTAGAGGGCAGTACGGCCCCCAATGAGCAGTTCTTC.

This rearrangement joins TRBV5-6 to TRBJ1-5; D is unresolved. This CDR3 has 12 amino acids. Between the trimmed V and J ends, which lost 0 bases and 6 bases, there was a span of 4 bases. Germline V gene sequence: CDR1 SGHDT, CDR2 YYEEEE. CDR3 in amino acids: CASSLAGQPQHF. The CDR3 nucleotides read TGTGCCAGCAGCTTGGCGGGTCAGCCCCAGCATTTT.

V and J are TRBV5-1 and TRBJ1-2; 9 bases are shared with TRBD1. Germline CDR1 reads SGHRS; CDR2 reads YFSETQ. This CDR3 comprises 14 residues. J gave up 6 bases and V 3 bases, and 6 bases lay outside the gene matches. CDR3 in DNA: TGCGCCAGCAGCTGGGCACAGGGGGCCAATGGCTACACCTTC. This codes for CASSWAQGANGYTF.

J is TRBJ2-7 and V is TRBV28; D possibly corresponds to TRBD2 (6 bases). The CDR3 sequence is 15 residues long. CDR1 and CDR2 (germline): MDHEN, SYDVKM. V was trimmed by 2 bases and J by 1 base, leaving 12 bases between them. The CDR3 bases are TGTGCCAGCAGTTTAGGGGGAGGAGGTTCCTACGAGCAGTACTTC. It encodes CASSLGGGGSYEQYF.

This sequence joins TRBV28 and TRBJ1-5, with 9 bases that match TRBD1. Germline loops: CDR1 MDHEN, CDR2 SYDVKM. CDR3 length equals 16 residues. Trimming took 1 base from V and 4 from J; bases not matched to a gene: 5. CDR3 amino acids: CASSLLADRGNQPQHF. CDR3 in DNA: TGTGCCAGCAGTTTATTAGCCGACAGGGGGAATCAGCCCCAGCATTTT.

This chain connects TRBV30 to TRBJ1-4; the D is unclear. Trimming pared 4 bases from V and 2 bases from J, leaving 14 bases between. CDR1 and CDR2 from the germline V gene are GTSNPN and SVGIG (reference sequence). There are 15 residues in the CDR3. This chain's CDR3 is CAWMSESQTNEKLFF. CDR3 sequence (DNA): TGTGCCTGGATGTCGGAGTCACAGACTAATGAAAAACTGTTTTTT.